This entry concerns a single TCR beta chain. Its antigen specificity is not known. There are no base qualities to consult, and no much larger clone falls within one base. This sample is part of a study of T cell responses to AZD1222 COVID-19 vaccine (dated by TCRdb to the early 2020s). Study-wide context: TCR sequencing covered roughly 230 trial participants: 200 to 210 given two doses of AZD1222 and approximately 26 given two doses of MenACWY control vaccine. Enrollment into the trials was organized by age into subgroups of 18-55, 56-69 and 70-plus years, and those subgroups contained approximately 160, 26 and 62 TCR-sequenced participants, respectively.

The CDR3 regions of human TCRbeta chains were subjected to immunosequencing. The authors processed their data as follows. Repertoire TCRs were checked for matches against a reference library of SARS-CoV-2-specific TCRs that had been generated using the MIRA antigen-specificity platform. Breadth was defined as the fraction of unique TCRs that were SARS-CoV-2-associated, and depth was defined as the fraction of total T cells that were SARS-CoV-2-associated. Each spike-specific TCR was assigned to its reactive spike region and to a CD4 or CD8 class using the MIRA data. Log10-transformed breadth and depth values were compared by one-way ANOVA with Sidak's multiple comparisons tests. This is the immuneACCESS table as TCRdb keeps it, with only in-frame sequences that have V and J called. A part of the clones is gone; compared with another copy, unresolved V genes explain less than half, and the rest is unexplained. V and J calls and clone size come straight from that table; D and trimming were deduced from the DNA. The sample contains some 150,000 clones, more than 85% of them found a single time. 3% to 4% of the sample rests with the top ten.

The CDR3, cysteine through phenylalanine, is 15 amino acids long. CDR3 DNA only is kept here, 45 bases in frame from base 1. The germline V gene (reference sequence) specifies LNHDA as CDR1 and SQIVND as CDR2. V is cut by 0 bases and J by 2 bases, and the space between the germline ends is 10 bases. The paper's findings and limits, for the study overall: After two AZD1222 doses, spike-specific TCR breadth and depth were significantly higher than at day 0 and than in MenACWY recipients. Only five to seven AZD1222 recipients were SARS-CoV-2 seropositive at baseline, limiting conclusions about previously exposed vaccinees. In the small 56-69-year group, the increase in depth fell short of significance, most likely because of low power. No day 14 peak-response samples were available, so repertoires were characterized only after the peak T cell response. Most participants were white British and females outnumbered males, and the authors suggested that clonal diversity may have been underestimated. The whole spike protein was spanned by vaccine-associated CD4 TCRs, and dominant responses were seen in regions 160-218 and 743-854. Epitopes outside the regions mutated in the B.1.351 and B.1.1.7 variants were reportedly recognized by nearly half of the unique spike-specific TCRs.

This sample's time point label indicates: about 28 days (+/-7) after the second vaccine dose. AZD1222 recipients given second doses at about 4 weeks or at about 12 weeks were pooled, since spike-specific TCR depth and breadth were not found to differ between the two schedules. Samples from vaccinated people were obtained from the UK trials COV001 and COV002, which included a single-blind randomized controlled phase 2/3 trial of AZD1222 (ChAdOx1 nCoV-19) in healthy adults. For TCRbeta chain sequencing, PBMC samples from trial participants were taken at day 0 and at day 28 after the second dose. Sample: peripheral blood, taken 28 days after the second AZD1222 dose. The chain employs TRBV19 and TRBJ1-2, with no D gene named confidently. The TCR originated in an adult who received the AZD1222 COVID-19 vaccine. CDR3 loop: CASSIDAGRNYGYTF. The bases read TGTGCCAGTAGTATAGATGCAGGAAGAAACTATGGCTACACCTTC.